This T cell receptor (beta chain) was documented in a study of beta chain features in type 1 diabetes. Only a few counts were recorded for this clone. Its antigen is not known. cDNA synthesis used the whole RNA isolate, giving expressed TCRB sequences. Profiled with immunoSEQ multiplex PCR; TCRdb holds only in-frame clones, not every one. The sample lists 300,000 to 350,000 clones, approximately 12% seen once, with roughly 0.015% in the top ten. With V trimmed by 6 bases and J by 7 bases, 8 bases remained unmatched. The germline gives CDR1 MNHEY, CDR2 SMNVEV (reference sequence). CDR3 length: 15 amino acids. Overall study findings and caveats: A possible short-template PCR bias applies equally to patients and controls. A moderate, significant TCRB CDR3 shortening appeared in type 1 diabetes across four CD4+ subsets. A pattern of fewer insertions and more deletions at VDJ junctions was seen in type 1 diabetes patients.

The origin of this receptor is a young woman with type 1 diabetes. The rearrangement uses TRBV27 and TRBJ2-3, with 12 bases identical to TRBD2. Sample: naive CD4+ T cells from blood. This chain's CDR3 is CASSRLAGVGNTQYF. The CDR3 region has the DNA TGTGCCAGCAGCCGACTAGCGGGAGTAGGAAATACGCAGTATTTT.